The table lists the clone carrying this TCR beta chain with a few counts. Its specificity is unknown. The entry originates in a study of CD8 T cells in ankylosing spondylitis. The study, taken as a whole, reports: Seemingly characteristic of ankylosing spondylitis blood was a TCR beta motif consisting of fewer than 10 highly homologous variants. Researchers report that disease-linked clones proved CD8+ and relatively rare in peripheral blood. Disease-linked clones were reportedly significantly enriched in matched ankylosing spondylitis synovial fluid.

Quantitative 5'-RACE with molecular barcodes produced the TCR beta libraries. Each CDR3 protein is one row after TCRdb ran MiXCR on the 5' RACE reads. The table shows approximately 340,000 distinct CDR3 sequences, with about 15% occurring only once. V was clipped by 4 bases and J by 1 base; unmatched bases: 0. CDR3 length equals 15 residues. The germline V gene encodes CDR1 SNHLY and CDR2 FYNNEI. The rearrangement joins TRBV2 to TRBJ2-3; 12 nucleotides agree with TRBD2. The specimen was blood, either unsorted or a sorted T cell fraction (not recorded which). This TCR was recovered from a male donor with ankylosing spondylitis or in good health (not recorded which). As DNA, the CDR3 is TGTGCCAGCAGTGGACTAGCGGGAGGCACAGATACGCAGTATTTT. Amino acid sequence: CASSGLAGGTDTQYF.